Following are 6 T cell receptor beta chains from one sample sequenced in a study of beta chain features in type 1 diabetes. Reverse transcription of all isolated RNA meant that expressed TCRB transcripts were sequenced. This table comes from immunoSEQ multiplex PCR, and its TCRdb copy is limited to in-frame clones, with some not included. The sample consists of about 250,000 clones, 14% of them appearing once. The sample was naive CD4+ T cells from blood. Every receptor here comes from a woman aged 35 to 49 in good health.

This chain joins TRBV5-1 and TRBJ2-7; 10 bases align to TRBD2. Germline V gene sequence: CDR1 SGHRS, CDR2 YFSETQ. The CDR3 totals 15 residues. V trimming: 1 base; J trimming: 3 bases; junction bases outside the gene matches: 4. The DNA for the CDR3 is TGCGCCAGCAGCTTGTGGGCTAGCGGGGGCTACGAGCAGTACTTC. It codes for CASSLWASGGYEQYF.

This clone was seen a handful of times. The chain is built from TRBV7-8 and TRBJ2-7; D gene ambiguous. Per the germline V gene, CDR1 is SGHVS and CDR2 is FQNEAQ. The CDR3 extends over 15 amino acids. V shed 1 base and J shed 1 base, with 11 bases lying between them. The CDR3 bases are TGTGCCAGCAGCTTAGAGTTACTGGTGTCCTACGAGCAGTACTTC. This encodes CASSLELLVSYEQYF.

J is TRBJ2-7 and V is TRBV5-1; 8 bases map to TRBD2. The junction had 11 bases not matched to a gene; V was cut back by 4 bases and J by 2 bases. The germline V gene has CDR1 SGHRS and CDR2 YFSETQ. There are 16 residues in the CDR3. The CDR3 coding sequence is TGCGCCAGCAGCGGGAAAGCGGGGGTCCCAACCTACGAGCAGTACTTC. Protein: CASSGKAGVPTYEQYF.

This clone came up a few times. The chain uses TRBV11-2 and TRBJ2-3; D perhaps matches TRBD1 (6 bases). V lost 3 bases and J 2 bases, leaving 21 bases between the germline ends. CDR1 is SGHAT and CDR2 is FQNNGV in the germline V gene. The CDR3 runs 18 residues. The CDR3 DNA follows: TGTGCCAGCAGCTTTTTACCACCCGGACAGTTTACCACAGATACGCAGTATTTT. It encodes CASSFLPPGQFTTDTQYF.

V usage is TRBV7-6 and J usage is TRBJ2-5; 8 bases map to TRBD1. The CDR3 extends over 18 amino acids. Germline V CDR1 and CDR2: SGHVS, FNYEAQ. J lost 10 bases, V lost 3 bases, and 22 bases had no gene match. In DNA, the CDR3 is TGTGCCAGCAGCTTCTCCTCCTCCGGGACAGGAATTCCCTGGGGCCAGTACTTC. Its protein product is CASSFSSSGTGIPWGQYF.

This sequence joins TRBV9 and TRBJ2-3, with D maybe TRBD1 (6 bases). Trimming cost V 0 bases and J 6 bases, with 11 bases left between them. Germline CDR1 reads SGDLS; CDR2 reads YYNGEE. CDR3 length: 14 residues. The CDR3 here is CASSVGGGRDTQYF. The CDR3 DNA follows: TGTGCCAGCAGCGTAGGTGGGGGCCGGGATACGCAGTATTTT.